A single sample gave rise to the 19 T cell receptor beta chains below, sequenced in a study of blood T cell repertoires in COVID-19. Sequencing was performed with immunoSEQ multiplex PCR; in TCRdb, only in-frame clones are kept and a portion is missing. The top ten clones hold 1.7% of a sample with about 290,000 clones, approximately 91% of them seen once. The material sequenced was PBMCs or T cells enriched from blood (not recorded which). These receptors were obtained from a woman aged 40 to 50 who had recovered from COVID-19.

The chain carries TRBV5-1 and TRBJ2-7; the D gene is possibly TRBD2 (6 bases). CDR1 SGHRS and CDR2 YFSETQ come from the germline V gene. The V gene lost 3 bases and the J gene lost 7 bases, with 26 bases spanning the gap. The CDR3 has 17 residues. DNA of the CDR3: TGCGCCAGCAGCTGGGGCCGGGACTTTGCTGAAAATGAGGAGCAGTACTTC. Protein sequence: CASSWGRDFAENEEQYF.

V is TRBV7-9 and J is TRBJ1-2, with 12 nucleotides matching TRBD1. The CDR3 consists of 19 residues. The germline gives CDR1 SEHNR, CDR2 FQNEAQ (reference sequence). Trimming cost V 7 bases and J 2 bases; bases outside gene matches: 17. The CDR3 sequence is CASTKRPGTGGFVNYGYTF. The CDR3 nucleotides read TGTGCCAGCACCAAAAGACCCGGGACAGGGGGCTTTGTAAACTATGGCTACACCTTC.

The V call is TRBV6-5, the J call TRBJ1-1, with D possibly matching TRBD1 (6 bases). Per the germline V gene, CDR1 is MNHEY and CDR2 is SVGAGI. This CDR3 is built from 14 residues. Trimming took off 2 bases at V and 4 bases at J, with 11 bases between the two ends. The CDR3 is CASSYQQGPTEAFF. CDR3 bases: TGTGCCAGCAGTTACCAGCAGGGGCCCACTGAAGCTTTCTTT.

V gene TRBV5-8 combines with J gene TRBJ2-1; 10 nucleotides match TRBD1. The CDR3 length is 14 residues. Germline CDR1 SGHTS, CDR2 YDEGEE. Trimming at V came to 0 bases and at J to 8 bases, leaving 2 bases not matched to a gene. DNA for the CDR3: TGTGCCAGCAGCTTGGGGACAGGGGGTGATGAGCAGTTCTTC. Its translation is CASSLGTGGDEQFF.

The chain uses TRBV6-5 and TRBJ1-4, with D possibly TRBD1 on 5 matching bases. CDR1 and CDR2 (germline): MNHEY, SVGAGI. The germline V and J ends were trimmed by 6 bases and 3 bases, with 11 bases remaining between them. This CDR3 spans 14 amino acids. CDR3 sequence reads: CASRPAGPNEKLFF. The CDR3 bases are TGTGCCAGCAGGCCGGCGGGGCCTAATGAAAAACTGTTTTTT.

This chain connects TRBV19 to TRBJ1-3; D is uncertain. Per the germline V gene, CDR1 is LNHDA and CDR2 is SQIVND (reference sequence). This CDR3 has 14 amino acids. The ends were cut back, 5 bases at V and 2 bases at J, with 10 bases in the middle. The CDR3 DNA sequence: TGTGCCAGTAGTTACGGAGGGACTGGAAACACCATATATTTT. This gives the protein CASSYGGTGNTIYF.

The V call is TRBV7-9, the J call TRBJ2-1; perhaps TRBD2 as D (5 bases). The CDR3 totals 13 residues. Trimming took off 6 bases at V and 9 bases at J, with 15 bases between the two ends. The germline CDR1 and CDR2 sequences are SEHNR and FQNEAQ (reference sequence). In DNA, the CDR3 is TGTGCCAGCAGACTAGAGGGCCGGGGTGAGCAGTTCTTC. The encoded protein is CASRLEGRGEQFF.

J is TRBJ2-5 and V is TRBV15, with 9 bases lining up with TRBD1. Germline V CDR1 and CDR2: LNHNV, YYDKDF (reference sequence). V shed 5 bases, J shed 5 bases, and the junction held 6 bases outside the gene matches. The CDR3 runs 14 residues. CDR3 in DNA: TGTGCCACCAGCGGGGACAGGGTTGGCGAGACCCAGTACTTC. Amino acids: CATSGDRVGETQYF.

This sequence joins TRBV18 and TRBJ2-5; no clear D. The CDR3 loop spans 13 amino acids. CDR1 is KGHSH and CDR2 is LQKENI in the germline V gene. V was pared by 0 bases and J by 5 bases, with 7 bases between. The CDR3 DNA follows: TGTGCCAGCTCACCACCGGCTTTTGAGACCCAGTACTTC. Its translation: CASSPPAFETQYF.

This chain connects TRBV18 to TRBJ1-1; 8 bases fit TRBD1. CDR3 length: 16 amino acids. Germline-derived CDR1 and CDR2 are KGHSH and LQKENI. Trimming at V came to 3 bases and at J to 1 base, leaving 7 bases not matched to a gene. The CDR3 is CASSPLGQGGNTEAFF. The CDR3 coding sequence is TGTGCCAGCTCACCCTTAGGACAGGGTGGGAACACTGAAGCTTTCTTT.

This chain links TRBV5-1 with TRBJ1-1; D ambiguous. V was shortened by 0 bases and J by 5 bases, with 11 bases between the two germline ends. CDR3 length equals 14 residues. Germline CDR1 is SGHRS and CDR2 is YFSETQ. CDR3 residues: CASSLAEGATEAFF. CDR3 sequence (DNA): TGCGCCAGCAGCTTGGCCGAGGGAGCGACTGAAGCTTTCTTT.

This chain joins TRBV7-9 and TRBJ1-2; 8 positions match TRBD1. This CDR3 has 16 amino acids. V trimming: 0 bases; J trimming: 7 bases; junction bases outside the gene matches: 10. Germline values: CDR1 SEHNR, CDR2 FQNEAQ (reference sequence). CDR3 in DNA: TGTGCCAGCAGCTTAGCGATCAGGACAGGGTCCGGTGGCTACACCTTC. Protein product: CASSLAIRTGSGGYTF.

In this sample, this clone turned up once. The chain couples TRBV30 to TRBJ2-5; 9 bases are shared with TRBD2. This CDR3 spans 13 amino acids. Germline CDR1 reads GTSNPN; CDR2 reads SVGIG (reference sequence). V trimming: 2 bases; J trimming: 7 bases; junction bases outside the gene matches: 5. Written as DNA, the CDR3 is TGTGCCTGGAGTACGCCAGCGGGGGGGACCCAGTACTTC. Its protein is CAWSTPAGGTQYF. The entire variable domain, with the rest obtained from reference TRBV30 and TRBJ2-5, is as follows: SQTIHQWPATLVQPVGSPLSLECTVEGTSNPNLYWYRQAAGRGLQLLFYSVGIGQISSEVPQNLSASRPQDRQFILSSKKLLLSDSGFYLCAWSTPAGGTQYFGPGTRLLVL.

Many counts were recorded for this clone. The chain uses TRBV11-2 and TRBJ1-2, with 10 bases fitting TRBD1. This CDR3 spans 15 amino acids. Germline trimming cut 1 base from V and 2 bases from J; bases unmatched to any gene: 1. Looked up from germline, CDR1 is SGHAT and CDR2 is FQNNGV. The DNA for the CDR3 is TGTGCCAGCAGCTTAGCGACAGGGGGCAACTATGGCTACACCTTC. This sequence encodes CASSLATGGNYGYTF.

This clone was seen only once. The gene calls are TRBV6-5 and TRBJ1-2; 7 nucleotides agree with TRBD1. Germline assignment: CDR1 MNHEY and CDR2 SVGAGI. Trimming at V came to 7 bases and at J to 2 bases, leaving 4 bases not matched to a gene. The CDR3 sequence is 13 residues long. The CDR3 sequence is CASTMTGNYGYTF. CDR3 in DNA: TGTGCCAGCACAATGACAGGGAACTATGGCTACACCTTC.

This clone was observed a single time. J is TRBJ1-5 and V is TRBV7-2; D call uncertain. Germline CDR1 reads SGHTA; CDR2 reads FQGNSA. This CDR3 is built from 12 residues. The V end lost 2 bases, the J end lost 3 bases, and 2 bases lay between the germline ends. The CDR3 coding sequence is TGTGCCAGCAGCTTATACAATCAGCCCCAGCATTTT. This codes for CASSLYNQPQHF.

This clone was detected once. V usage is TRBV16 and J usage is TRBJ2-7, with 11 bases lining up with TRBD1. Per the germline V gene, CDR1 is KGHSY and CDR2 is FQNENV. The CDR3 has 16 residues. After removal of 3 bases from V and 4 bases from J, the junction contained 8 bases not matched to a gene. CDR3 loop: CASSQNTGTGGYEQYF. CDR3 coding DNA: TGTGCCAGCAGCCAGAACACCGGGACAGGGGGTTACGAGCAGTACTTC.

The chain has TRBV6-5 and TRBJ1-5; 9 nucleotides agree with TRBD1. CDR1 MNHEY and CDR2 SVGAGI come from the germline V gene. The junction had 3 bases not matched to a gene; V was cut back by 0 bases and J by 6 bases. CDR3 size: 15 residues. The CDR3 coding sequence is TGTGCCAGCAGTTACTCGGGGACAGGGAGTCAGCCCCAGCATTTT. Encoded protein: CASSYSGTGSQPQHF.

The DNA for the CDR3 is TGTGCCACCAGTGATCAGGCGAACACTGAAGCTTTCTTT. As protein: CATSDQANTEAFF. The V call is TRBV24-1, the J call TRBJ1-1; D is undetermined. The V end lost 3 bases, the J end lost 1 base, and 5 bases lay between the germline ends. Germline V lookup: CDR1 KGHDR, CDR2 SFDVKD. The CDR3 is made up of 13 amino acids.